The 11 T cell receptor beta chains given below trace back to one sample, sequenced in a study of T cells after yellow fever vaccination. TCRdb fed the 5' RACE reads into MiXCR, producing one record per CDR3 protein. This table holds over 300,000 distinct CDR3 sequences, roughly 4.3% found once. The specimen was PBMCs, collected 5 days after the yellow fever booster vaccination. Receptors originate from a man aged 18 to 35 who received the YFV17D yellow fever vaccine.

This clonotype was observed a handful of times. The V call is TRBV6-5, the J call TRBJ1-2; D may be TRBD1 (5 bases). V gave up 0 bases and J gave up 3 bases, with 11 bases separating them. The CDR3 spans 15 residues. In germline, CDR1 is MNHEY, CDR2 SVGAGI. For the CDR3, the DNA is TGTGCCAGCAGTTACTCGGCGGGGGGGGACTATGGCTACACCTTC. Amino acid sequence: CASSYSAGGDYGYTF.

This clonotype was counted only a few times. The J gene is TRBJ2-1, the V gene TRBV29-1, with 9 bases lining up with TRBD2. V trimming: 6 bases; J trimming: 3 bases; junction bases outside the gene matches: 9. This CDR3 comprises 15 residues. The V gene's germline CDR1 is SQVTM and CDR2 ANQGSEA. CDR3 loop: CSVIAGASYYNEQFF. The DNA of the CDR3 is TGCAGCGTCATAGCGGGGGCTTCTTACTACAATGAGCAGTTCTTC.

This clonotype appeared many times. The CDR3 DNA reads as TGTGCCAGCAGACTCGGGACAGGGCGCACTGAAGCTTTCTTT. Its protein product is CASRLGTGRTEAFF. V is TRBV5-5 and J is TRBJ1-1, with 9 bases matching TRBD1. The CDR3 sequence is 14 residues long. The J segment lost 4 bases and the V segment lost 5 bases, leaving 6 bases of the junction unmatched. CDR1 SGHKS and CDR2 YYEKEE come from the germline V gene (reference sequence).

This clonotype was observed many times. The chain couples TRBV7-8 to TRBJ2-1; 8 bases are shared with TRBD2. Germline-derived CDR1 and CDR2 are SGHVS and FQNEAQ. The CDR3 has 15 amino acids. V lost 6 bases to trimming and J lost 1 base; unmatched junction nucleotides: 5. The CDR3, as DNA: TGTGCCAGCAGGAAGGAGCGGGGGTCCTACAATGAGCAGTTCTTC. It specifies CASRKERGSYNEQFF.

This clonotype was seen a handful of times. The chain recombines TRBV7-8 with TRBJ2-1, with 8 bases identical to TRBD1. Germline CDR1 and CDR2: SGHVS and FQNEAQ. After removal of 3 bases from V and 2 bases from J, the junction contained 3 bases not matched to a gene. This CDR3 has 15 residues. CDR3 in DNA: TGTGCCAGCAGCTTGGCAGGGGGCGCCTACAATGAGCAGTTCTTC. Amino acid sequence: CASSLAGGAYNEQFF.

This clonotype was seen more than once but under ten times. The chain is built from TRBV7-8 and TRBJ2-1, with a possible D match to TRBD2 (5 bases). The CDR3 totals 13 residues. Trimming shortened V by 6 bases and J by 4 bases, and 10 bases separated the two germline ends. The germline V gene encodes CDR1 SGHVS and CDR2 FQNEAQ. Here the CDR3 DNA reads TGTGCCAGCAGGATCCGGGGATACAATGAGCAGTTCTTC. Translation gives CASRIRGYNEQFF. The full variable domain, completed using reference TRBV7-8 and TRBJ2-1, is GAGVSQSPRYKVAKRGQDVALRCDPISGHVSLFWYQQALGQGPEFLTYFQNEAQLDKSGLPSDRFFAERPEGSVSTLKIQRTQQEDSAVYLCASRIRGYNEQFFGPGTRLTVL.

This clonotype was picked up a small number of times. The chain employs TRBV4-2 and TRBJ2-1; the D gene could be TRBD1 or TRBD2 (5 bases each). CDR1 is LGHNA and CDR2 is YNFKEQ in the germline V gene. V lost 4 bases and J lost 5, with 12 bases in between. CDR3 length: 14 amino acids. CDR3 sequence: CASSPLVGDNEQFF. In DNA form, the CDR3 reads TGTGCCAGCAGCCCGCTCGTGGGGGACAATGAGCAGTTCTTC.

This chain links TRBV4-3 with TRBJ1-3; D perhaps matches TRBD1 (5 bases). CDR1 and CDR2 (germline): LGHNA, YSLEER. V lost 3 bases and J 0 bases, leaving 12 bases between the germline ends. This CDR3 has 16 residues. CDR3 nucleotide sequence: TGCGCCAGCAGCCACCGTTTGGGGGGCTCTGGAAACACCATATATTTT. Its translation: CASSHRLGGSGNTIYF.

The J gene is TRBJ1-2, the V gene TRBV12-3 or TRBV12-4; D is unclear. V was cut by 3 bases and J by 1 base, with 9 bases left in between. The CDR3 spans 14 residues. The CDR3 reads CASSFNWVNYGYTF. As DNA, the CDR3 is TGTGCCAGCAGTTTTAATTGGGTTAACTATGGCTACACCTTC.

This clonotype was observed a handful of times. The chain carries TRBV18 and TRBJ2-3, with D possibly TRBD1 on 5 matching bases. CDR3 length: 14 residues. Germline lookup yields CDR1 KGHSH and CDR2 LQKENI. V was clipped by 3 bases and J by 1 base, with 8 bases between them. CDR3 in DNA: TGTGCCAGCTCACCGGACACTCGCACAGATACGCAGTATTTT. Amino acid sequence: CASSPDTRTDTQYF. Drawing the rest from reference TRBV18 and TRBJ2-3, the complete variable domain is NAGVMQNPRHLVRRRGQEARLRCSPMKGHSHVYWYRQLPEEGLKFMVYLQKENIIDESGMPKERFSAEFPKEGPSILRIQQVVRGDSAAYFCASSPDTRTDTQYFGPGTRLTVL.

This clonotype was recorded many times. The chain recombines TRBV28 with TRBJ1-1; a weak D match, TRBD1 (6 bases). From germline, CDR1 is MDHEN and CDR2 SYDVKM. The CDR3 is made up of 13 amino acids. V lost 8 bases to trimming and J lost 4 bases, with 14 bases between them. The CDR3 reads CASGAGVSTEAFF. The CDR3 nucleotides are TGTGCCAGCGGTGCAGGGGTGAGCACTGAAGCTTTCTTT.